This TCR beta chain was sequenced during a study of blood T cell repertoires in COVID-19. Some clones are missing from TCRdb's copy, which holds only in-frame ones; the method was immunoSEQ multiplex PCR. This table holds 90,000 to 140,000 clones, approximately 82% found once. The CDR3 is 19 residues long. From germline, CDR1 is MDHEN and CDR2 SYDVKM. V was pared by 7 bases and J by 2 bases, with 30 bases between. The receptor was derived from a woman aged 80 or over with acute or convalescent COVID-19. The gene calls are TRBV28 and TRBJ2-7; possible D gene TRBD1, 6 bases. Sequencing used peripheral blood. The CDR3 DNA is TGTGCCAGCAATTCCCAGGTTTTTAGCAGGGGACCGGCGGCCTACGAGCAGTACTTC. It specifies CASNSQVFSRGPAAYEQYF.